Following are 18 T cell receptor beta chains from one sample sequenced in a study of control samples from healthy donors and cancer patients. Sequenced by immunoSEQ multiplex PCR; TCRdb stores in-frame clones only, minus some. This sample has thousands of clones; around 72% occur once, and the top ten carry around 7%. Sequencing used formalin-fixed, paraffin-embedded tissue. The receptor set was obtained from a male donor with melanoma.

This clone has more than one count but fewer than ten. This chain joins TRBV20-1 and TRBJ2-5; D is possibly TRBD2 (5 bases). V gave up 3 bases and J gave up 3 bases, with 17 bases separating them. The CDR3 is made up of 15 amino acids. The germline gives CDR1 DFQATT, CDR2 SNEGSKA (reference sequence). Written as DNA, the CDR3 is TGCAGTGCTAGTGGTTTGCTAGCAGCTGAAGAGACCCAGTACTTC. Protein sequence: CSASGLLAAEETQYF.

The rearrangement links TRBV5-1 to TRBJ2-7; D not certain. Trimming removed 2 bases from V and 4 bases from J, with 10 bases in between. The CDR3 runs to 13 residues. From germline, CDR1 is SGHRS and CDR2 YFSETQ. The CDR3 is CASSLSPDYEQYF. The DNA for the CDR3 is TGCGCCAGCAGCTTATCTCCTGATTACGAGCAGTACTTC.

The chain uses TRBV3-1 (or the pseudogene TRBV3-2) and TRBJ2-1; the D gene could be TRBD1 or TRBD2 (5 bases each). V lost 0 bases and J 6 bases, leaving 9 bases between the germline ends. This CDR3 region has 14 residues. Germline CDR1 is LGHDT and CDR2 is YNNKEL (reference sequence). This chain's CDR3 is CASSQDPGANEQFF. CDR3 nucleotide sequence: TGTGCCAGCAGCCAAGACCCCGGGGCCAATGAGCAGTTCTTC.

The chain employs TRBV5-1 and TRBJ2-7, with a possible D match to TRBD2 (6 bases). V was clipped by 3 bases and J by 3 bases, with 13 bases between them. From germline, CDR1 is SGHRS and CDR2 YFSETQ. This CDR3 has 14 residues. The DNA of the CDR3 is TGCGCCAGCAGCTCACCCGGGACTCTCTACGAGCAGTACTTC. Translation gives CASSSPGTLYEQYF.

The J gene is TRBJ1-5, the V gene TRBV6-2 or TRBV6-3; no firm D call. The CDR3 sequence is 15 residues long. Germline V gives CDR1 MNHEY, CDR2 SVGEGT. V was trimmed by 2 bases and J by 2 bases, leaving 10 bases between them. The CDR3 DNA follows: TGTGCCAGCAGTTACCCCACCTCGGGCAATCAGCCCCAGCATTTT. This encodes CASSYPTSGNQPQHF.

The chain employs TRBV5-1 and TRBJ2-7, with a possible D match to TRBD2 (5 bases). This CDR3 contains 14 residues. Trimming cost V 1 base and J 3 bases, with 11 bases left between them. CDR1 and CDR2 (germline): SGHRS, YFSETQ. CDR3 in amino acids: CASSLPTILYEQYF. The DNA of the CDR3 is TGCGCCAGCAGCTTGCCGACTATACTCTACGAGCAGTACTTC.

J is TRBJ2-7 and V is TRBV28, with D possibly TRBD2 on 6 matching bases. V was trimmed by 7 bases and J by 5 bases, leaving 15 bases between them. This CDR3 has 13 amino acids. The germline gives CDR1 MDHEN, CDR2 SYDVKM. This CDR3 is CASMTSLVHEQYF. DNA for the CDR3: TGTGCCAGCATGACTAGTCTCGTCCACGAGCAGTACTTC.

J is TRBJ2-3 and V is TRBV27, with 8 nucleotides matching TRBD2. V lost 6 bases to trimming and J lost 6 bases; unmatched junction nucleotides: 8. Germline assignment: CDR1 MNHEY and CDR2 SMNVEV (reference sequence). The CDR3 runs 14 residues. The CDR3 loop is CASREGLGWDTQYF. In DNA, the CDR3 is TGTGCCAGCAGGGAGGGACTAGGTTGGGATACGCAGTATTTT.

The rearrangement uses TRBV11-2 and TRBJ1-2; unclear D gene. CDR1 SGHAT and CDR2 FQNNGV come from the germline V gene. The length of the CDR3 is 14 residues. V was trimmed by 2 bases and J by 2 bases, leaving 9 bases between them. The CDR3 coding sequence is TGTGCCAGCAGCTTACGACCTCAGAACTATGGCTACACCTTC. Translating gives CASSLRPQNYGYTF. The variable domain in full, completed from reference TRBV11-2 and TRBJ1-2, reads EAGVAQSPRYKIIEKRQSVAFWCNPISGHATLYWYQQILGQGPKLLIQFQNNGVVDDSQLPKDRFSAERLKGVDSTLKIQPAKLEDSAVYLCASSLRPQNYGYTFGSGTRLTVV.

The chain has TRBV18 and TRBJ1-4, with D possibly TRBD1 on 5 matching bases. The CDR3 consists of 14 residues. CDR1 and CDR2 from the germline V gene are KGHSH and LQKENI. V was pared by 2 bases and J by 14 bases, with 18 bases between. The DNA of the CDR3 is TGTGCCAGCTCACCAGCTACTCAGACAGCGGATCTGTTTTTT. This gives the protein CASSPATQTADLFF.

The chain has TRBV5-1 and TRBJ2-3; TRBD2 aligns across 7 bases. V lost 3 bases and J lost 5; bases outside the gene matches: 12. The CDR3 is made up of 16 amino acids. The germline V gene has CDR1 SGHRS and CDR2 YFSETQ. CDR3 nucleotide sequence: TGCGCCAGCAGCTCTCTCGGGGCGGGAGATGGAGATACGCAGTATTTT. It specifies CASSSLGAGDGDTQYF.

V and J are TRBV24-1 and TRBJ2-1; TRBD2 matches at 12 bases. Germline CDR1 is KGHDR and CDR2 is SFDVKD. This CDR3 contains 15 residues. After removal of 9 bases from V and 9 bases from J, the junction contained 11 bases not matched to a gene. The CDR3 here is CATGRRTSGISEQFF. The CDR3 region has the DNA TGTGCCACCGGCCGAAGGACTAGCGGGATCAGTGAGCAGTTCTTC.

This clone was picked up a small number of times. The chain employs TRBV7-3 and TRBJ2-5; 8 bases match TRBD1. V lost 4 bases and J lost 5; bases outside the gene matches: 9. This CDR3 has 15 amino acids. CDR1 SGHTA and CDR2 FQGTGA come from the germline V gene. The CDR3 sequence is CASSSSTGAGETQYF. As DNA, the CDR3 is TGTGCCAGCAGCTCCTCGACAGGGGCCGGGGAGACCCAGTACTTC.

A note on this clone: This may stem from a read error, because a much larger clone lies one nucleotide away. V is TRBV7-9 and J is TRBJ2-7; maybe TRBD2 (6 bases). CDR3 length: 13 residues. CDR1 and CDR2 (germline): SEHNR, FQNEAQ (reference sequence). CDR3 loop: CVSSSWEAYEQYF. CDR3 DNA sequence: TGTGTCAGCAGCTCGTGGGAGGCCTACGAGCAGTACTTC. The complete variable domain, with remaining parts taken from reference TRBV7-9 and TRBJ2-7, reads DTGVSQNPRHKITKRGQNVTFRCDPISEHNRLYWYRQTLGQGPEFLTYFQNEAQLEKSRLLSDRFSAERPKGSFSTLEIQRTEQGDSAMYLCVSSSWEAYEQYFGPGTRLTVT.

The CDR3 coding sequence is TGCAGCGTTGTGACTCTGAGTCAAGAGACCCAGTACTTC. Its protein product is CSVVTLSQETQYF. This sequence joins TRBV29-1 and TRBJ2-5, with D hard to call. Germline values: CDR1 SQVTM, CDR2 ANQGSEA. The CDR3 has 13 residues. Trimming pared 4 bases from V and 2 bases from J, leaving 11 bases between.

The chain has TRBV20-1 and TRBJ2-3; no definite D call. Trimming pared 3 bases from V and 6 bases from J, leaving 7 bases between. The germline gives CDR1 DFQATT, CDR2 SNEGSKA (reference sequence). The CDR3 totals 11 residues. The CDR3 loop is CSASLRDTQYF. In DNA, the CDR3 is TGCAGTGCTAGCCTGCGGGATACGCAGTATTTT.

The CDR3 spells CASSQRLAGWETQYF. For the CDR3, the DNA is TGTGCCAGCAGCCAACGACTAGCGGGCTGGGAGACCCAGTACTTC. V and J are TRBV14 and TRBJ2-5; 10 bases map to TRBD2. V shed 2 bases, J shed 5 bases, and the junction held 5 bases outside the gene matches. CDR1 is SGHDN, CDR2 FVKESK, per germline. This CDR3 comprises 15 residues.

The chain uses TRBV11-2 and TRBJ1-6, with TRBD1 identical over 7 bases. The J segment lost 8 bases and the V segment lost 5 bases, leaving 6 bases of the junction unmatched. CDR1 is SGHAT, CDR2 FQNNGV, per germline. CDR3 length: 14 residues. The CDR3 region is CASSANRGDSPLHF. The CDR3 DNA sequence: TGTGCCAGCAGCGCGAACAGGGGTGATTCACCCCTCCACTTT.